Listed below are T cell receptor beta chains from one sample, sequenced in a study of long-term antiretroviral therapy in people with HIV. Clones were sequenced by immunoSEQ multiplex PCR, and TCRdb holds only the in-frame ones, with some missing. The sample has 25,000 to 30,000 clones; 70% to 90% are singletons. The sequences come from unsorted PBMCs, collected 0.5 years after starting antiretroviral therapy. All receptors derive from a woman under 30 with HIV. Each CDR3 is given with its conserved first and last residue. The D gene is left open where the match is weak. Not every row has a clone size; where given, it reads once, few, many or a size class.

.,TRBD2,TRBJ2-1,TRBV5-6,CASRVGTSAYNEQFF,TGTGCCAGCAGGGTTGGGACTAGCGCTTACAATGAGCAGTTCTTC
.,.,TRBJ1-2,TRBV7-6,CASSSGGGYGYTF,TGTGCCAGCAGCTCAGGAGGGGGCTATGGCTACACCTTC
.,.,TRBJ1-2,TRBV29-1,CSVYSVPGYTF,TGCAGCGTTTACTCAGTTCCTGGCTACACCTTC
.,.,TRBJ1-3,TRBV9,CASSVDGQGAGNTIYF,TGTGCCAGCAGCGTAGATGGGCAGGGCGCTGGAAACACCATATATTTT
.,.,TRBJ1-3,TRBV7-9,CASSTTTGRSGNTIYF,TGTGCCAGCAGCACAACGACAGGTCGATCTGGAAACACCATATATTTT
.,TRBD2,TRBJ2-7,TRBV5-1,CASSLAGVGRADEQYF,TGCGCCAGCAGCTTGGCCGGGGTCGGGAGGGCCGACGAGCAGTACTTC
.,TRBD1,TRBJ1-2,TRBV28,CASRQGNYGYTF,TGTGCCAGCCGACAGGGGAACTATGGCTACACCTTC
once,TRBD1,TRBJ2-3,TRBV2,CASSTNRDSMPDTQYF,TGTGCCAGCAGTACCAACCGGGACAGCATGCCAGATACGCAGTATTTT
few,.,TRBJ1-5,TRBV2,CASSESGNSNQPQHF,TGTGCCAGCAGTGAATCAGGGAATAGCAATCAGCCCCAGCATTTT
once,TRBD1,TRBJ2-7,TRBV7-9,CASSSPDRGLGEQYF,TGTGCCAGCAGCTCCCCGGACAGGGGGCTTGGCGAGCAGTACTTC
.,.,TRBJ2-5,TRBV4-3,CASSQVVGGRETQYF,TGCGCCAGCAGCCAAGTCGTTGGGGGACGAGAGACCCAGTACTTC
.,TRBD1,TRBJ1-1,TRBV4-3,CASSPTGDGNTEAFF,TGCGCCAGCAGCCCGACAGGGGACGGGAACACTGAAGCTTTCTTT
.,.,TRBJ1-5,TRBV30,CAGKTRQVRGFCNQPQHF,TGTGCCGGAAAGACTCGGCAGGTAAGAGGGTTCTGCAATCAGCCCCAGCATTTT
.,.,TRBJ2-5,TRBV6-5,CASSGEETQYF,TGTGCCAGCAGCGGTGAAGAGACCCAGTACTTC
.,TRBD2,TRBJ2-5,TRBV7-3,CASSSSGTSGTQYF,TGTGCCAGCAGCTCATCCGGGACTAGCGGAACCCAGTACTTC
once,.,TRBJ2-7,TRBV28,CASSFWGTSRLEQYF,TGTGCCAGCAGTTTCTGGGGGACCTCGCGGTTGGAGCAGTACTTC
.,.,TRBJ1-2,TRBV6-1,CASSAEGYRYTF,TGTGCCAGCAGTGCGGAGGGGTATCGCTACACCTTC
.,.,TRBJ2-5,TRBV28,CADQHMVDIGTQYF,TGTGCCGATCAGCATATGGTCGACATTGGGACCCAGTACTTC
.,.,TRBJ2-1,TRBV7-9,CASSLGRVDLVNEQFF,TGTGCCAGCAGCTTAGGCAGGGTCGACCTTGTCAATGAGCAGTTCTTC
.,.,TRBJ1-4,TRBV6-1,CASSEGGLEKLFF,TGTGCCAGCAGTGAGGGGGGTCTTGAAAAACTGTTTTTT
.,TRBD1,TRBJ1-5,TRBV5-1,CASSIGTGGFNQPQHF,TGCGCCAGCAGCATTGGGACAGGGGGTTTCAATCAGCCCCAGCATTTT
.,TRBD2,TRBJ2-2,TRBV13,CASSGVASGNGPQRELFF,TGTGCCAGCAGCGGAGTGGCTAGCGGGAACGGTCCACAAAGGGAGCTGTTTTTT
.,.,TRBJ2-1,TRBV28,CASTGWVAAPVYNEQFF,TGTGCCAGCACGGGTTGGGTCGCGGCACCGGTCTACAATGAGCAGTTCTTC
.,.,TRBJ1-4,TRBV11-2,CASSVLTDRNEKLFF,TGTGCCAGCAGCGTATTGACAGATCGCAATGAAAAACTGTTTTTT
.,TRBD2,TRBJ2-2,TRBV13,CASSLRTSGTLNTGELFF,TGTGCCAGCAGCCTTCGGACTAGCGGGACTTTGAACACCGGGGAGCTGTTTTTT
.,TRBD1,TRBJ2-3,TRBV28,CASSFDRGLVDTQYF,TGTGCCAGCAGTTTTGACAGGGGGCTCGTAGATACGCAGTATTTT
once,TRBD1,TRBJ1-1,TRBV2,CANKGQTGSTEAFF,TGTGCCAACAAGGGACAGACAGGGAGCACTGAAGCTTTCTTT
once,.,TRBJ1-2,TRBV21-1,CASSGLWDRGSSYGYTF,TGTGCCAGCAGCGGACTCTGGGACAGGGGGTCGAGTTATGGCTACACCTTC
.,TRBD2,TRBJ2-7,TRBV28,CASSFSLAVTYEQYF,TGTGCCAGCAGTTTCAGCCTAGCGGTTACCTACGAGCAGTACTTC
.,.,TRBJ2-1,TRBV11-3,CASSAGVEQFF,TGTGCCAGCAGCGCCGGGGTAGAGCAGTTCTTC
.,TRBD1,TRBJ1-4,TRBV4-3,CASSQAHRTGEKLFF,TGCGCCAGCAGCCAGGCTCACAGGACAGGCGAAAAACTGTTTTTT
.,TRBD2,TRBJ2-5,TRBV2,CASSEFATSGSGETQYF,TGTGCCAGCAGTGAGTTCGCGACTAGCGGGAGTGGGGAGACCCAGTACTTC
.,.,TRBJ1-5,TRBV19,CASKREVGGNQPQHF,TGTGCCAGTAAGAGAGAAGTGGGCGGCAATCAGCCCCAGCATTTT
.,TRBD1,TRBJ2-7,TRBV5-5,CASSYFVGQGTYEQYF,TGTGCCAGCAGCTACTTTGTGGGACAGGGGACCTACGAGCAGTACTTC
.,.,TRBJ2-3,TRBV9,CASSGGLASTDTQYF,TGTGCCAGCAGTGGGGGACTTGCCAGCACAGATACGCAGTATTTT
.,TRBD1,TRBJ1-3,TRBV18,CASSPIRQGFSGNTIYF,TGTGCCAGCTCACCCATACGACAGGGGTTCTCTGGAAACACCATATATTTT
.,TRBD2,TRBJ2-1,TRBV18,CASSPLKGGSYEQFF,TGTGCCAGCTCACCCCTCAAGGGCGGGAGTTATGAGCAGTTCTTC
.,.,TRBJ1-4,TRBV5-1,CASSNPGQLATNEKLFF,TGCGCCAGCAGCAATCCGGGACAACTTGCAACTAATGAAAAACTGTTTTTT
.,.,TRBJ2-1,TRBV27,CASSRWVYNEQFF,TGTGCCAGCAGTCGGTGGGTCTACAATGAGCAGTTCTTC
once,.,TRBJ1-2,TRBV9,CASSAQQGSYTF,TGTGCCAGCAGCGCGCAACAGGGTAGCTACACCTTC
.,.,TRBJ1-2,TRBV28,CASSPRDGKANYGYTF,TGTGCCAGCAGTCCCCGGGACGGGAAAGCTAACTATGGCTACACCTTC
.,.,TRBJ2-5,TRBV6-6,CASSYPSGRNQETQYF,TGTGCCAGCAGTTACCCGTCGGGTCGAAACCAAGAGACCCAGTACTTC
few,.,TRBJ2-7,TRBV7-9,CASSPSGSVYEQYF,TGTGCCAGCAGCCCTTCGGGTAGCGTCTACGAGCAGTACTTC
.,.,TRBJ2-3,TRBV12-5,CASGFRRDTQYF,TGTGCTAGTGGTTTTAGGAGAGATACGCAGTATTTT
once,.,TRBJ2-1,TRBV4-1,CANSQEGPYNEQFF,TGCGCCAACAGCCAAGAGGGCCCCTACAATGAGCAGTTCTTC
.,TRBD2,TRBJ2-1,TRBV5-1,CASSLVAGRSYNEQFF,TGCGCCAGCAGCTTGGTAGCGGGACGGTCCTACAATGAGCAGTTCTTC